These T cell receptor beta chains were read from a single sample in a study of tumor and adjacent non-tumor tissue in lung cancer. TCRdb re-analysed the multiplex PCR reads in MiXCR, keeping a single row per CDR3 protein. This table holds around 40,000 distinct CDR3 sequences, approximately 61% found once. Input material: distant non-tumor lung tissue. The receptors shown here come from a man in his fifties or sixties with non-small cell lung cancer. Both conserved end residues are part of each CDR3. Fields, in order: J gene, D gene, V gene, clone size, CDR3 protein, CDR3 DNA. A D gene is named only where the DNA matches it firmly. A row's size may be missing; if present it is once, few, many or a size class.

J: TRBJ2-1; D: TRBD2; V: TRBV28; size: many; CDR3: CASSLQRGGQFF; DNA: TGTGCCAGCAGTTTACAGCGGGGGGGTCAGTTCTTC
J: TRBJ2-6; D: .; V: TRBV6-5; size: .; CDR3: CTSSYTDRAREANVLTF; DNA: TGTACCAGCAGTTACACTGACAGGGCGCGGGAGGCCAACGTCCTGACTTTC
J: TRBJ1-2; D: .; V: TRBV20-1; size: .; CDR3: CSARGQCGYTF; DNA: TGCAGTGCTAGAGGACAATGTGGCTACACCTTT
J: TRBJ2-1; D: .; V: TRBV7-9; size: many; CDR3: CASSLRGGAVNEQFF; DNA: TGTGCCAGCAGCTTACGAGGGGGGGCCGTCAATGAGCAGTTCTTC
J: TRBJ1-2; D: .; V: TRBV6-6; size: many; CDR3: CASRTVSNYGYTF; DNA: TGTGCCAGCAGGACAGTTTCTAACTATGGCTACACCTTC
J: TRBJ1-2; D: .; V: TRBV29-1; size: many; CDR3: CSVEAIGYTF; DNA: TGCAGCGTTGAGGCTATCGGCTACACCTTC
J: TRBJ2-3; D: TRBD2; V: TRBV11-2; size: .; CDR3: CANSLASGGRTDMQYF; DNA: TGTGCCAACAGCCTTGCTAGCGGGGGGCGCACAGATATGCAGTATTTT
J: TRBJ1-5; D: .; V: TRBV6-5; size: .; CDR3: CASGPVRGQGPQRF; DNA: TGTGCCAGCGGTCCTGTTCGGGGTCAAGGGCCCCAGCGTTTT
J: TRBJ2-3; D: .; V: TRBV20-1; size: .; CDR3: CSVLRDSRYTQYF; DNA: TGCAGCGTGCTACGGGACTCGCGATATACGCAGTATTTT
J: TRBJ1-4; D: TRBD1; V: TRBV6-5; size: .; CDR3: CTSSYQQGATNEKLFF; DNA: TGTACAAGCAGTTACCAACAGGGGGCAACTAATGAAAAACTGTTTTTT
J: TRBJ2-2; D: .; V: TRBV6-6; size: .; CDR3: CASTRDNTGELFF; DNA: TGCGCCAGCACCAGGGACAACACCGGGGAGCTGTTTTTT
J: TRBJ2-1; D: .; V: TRBV5-1; size: many; CDR3: CASSRAGTDEQFF; DNA: TGCGCCAGCAGCCGGGCAGGCACCGATGAGCAGTTCTTC
J: TRBJ2-1; D: .; V: TRBV29-1; size: .; CDR3: CSVGPMGNEQFF; DNA: TGCAGCGTTGGACCTATGGGAAATGAGCAGTTCTTC
J: TRBJ2-5; D: TRBD1; V: TRBV7-8; size: .; CDR3: CASTDRQGWRIQYF; DNA: TGTGCCAGCACGGATAGACAGGGCTGGCGGATCCAGTACTTC
J: TRBJ2-2; D: .; V: TRBV4-1; size: .; CDR3: CASSQELRLAGWTEELFF; DNA: TGCGCCAGCAGCCAAGAATTAAGGCTAGCAGGGTGGACCGAGGAGCTGTTTTTT
J: TRBJ1-2; D: .; V: TRBV10-3; size: .; CDR3: CAISESMGHVDGYAF; DNA: TGTGCCATCAGTGAGTCTATGGGGCATGTAGATGGCTACGCCTTC
J: TRBJ1-4; D: .; V: TRBV5-1; size: many; CDR3: CASSLAPGTANEKLFF; DNA: TGCGCCAGCAGCTTGGCCCCCGGGACGGCTAATGAAAAACTGTTTTTT
J: TRBJ2-2; D: .; V: TRBV14; size: many; CDR3: CASSQDWGSNTGELFF; DNA: TGTGCCAGCAGCCAAGATTGGGGGAGCAACACCGGGGAGCTGTTTTTT
J: TRBJ1-2; D: .; V: TRBV28; size: once; CDR3: CASSIDRAIYYGYTF; DNA: TGTGCCAGCAGTATAGATAGGGCCATATACTATGGCTACACCTTC
J: TRBJ2-3; D: .; V: TRBV28; size: few; CDR3: CASSSPQRTQYF; DNA: TGTGCCAGCAGTTCCCCCCAGCGGACGCAGTATTTT
J: TRBJ1-4; D: .; V: TRBV30; size: few; CDR3: CAWSVAPTNEELFF; DNA: TGTGCCTGGAGTGTGGCACCAACTAATGAAGAACTGTTTTTT
J: TRBJ2-7; D: .; V: TRBV6-6; size: .; CDR3: CASSPNSGSPSSYEQYF; DNA: TGTGCCAGCAGCCCCAACAGTGGGAGCCCCAGCTCCTACGAGCAGTACTTC